This T cell receptor beta chain was identified during a study of blood T cell repertoires in COVID-19. On the study more broadly: The origin of the acute and convalescent COVID-19 samples was the United States, Italy and Spain. Sources were T cells, B-cell-depleted T cells, or PBMCs; the material itself was cDNA or gDNA.

Germline CDR1 MGHRA, CDR2 YSYEKL. V lost 0 bases, J lost 6 bases, and 18 bases lay in between. CDR3 length: 17 amino acids. In the authors' methods: Researchers report that nucleated cell counts were estimated from reference gene primer amplification. Libraries were prepared by immunoSEQ multiplex PCR; TCRdb keeps only in-frame clonotypes and omits some of them. The D gene and trimming were derived from the DNA, and the V and J assignments and clone size from that table. The table lists roughly 150,000 clones, approximately 90% of them singletons. This clonotype was sampled from a woman aged 40 to 49 with acute or convalescent COVID-19. The chain couples TRBV4-1 to TRBJ1-5; the D gene is possibly TRBD1 (5 bases). Sequences were obtained from peripheral blood. The CDR3 region has the DNA TGCGCCAGCAGCCAAGAAGGGCTGGTGGGGGGTGGTCAGCCCCAGCATTTT. This codes for CASSQEGLVGGGQPQHF.